The clone carrying this T cell receptor (beta chain) turned up a few times. Its matching antigen is unknown. This sample stems from a study of T-cell memory formation after mild COVID-19. At the level of the study: TCR clusters largely stayed donor specific.

TCRdb ran MiXCR on the 5' RACE reads and lists one entry per CDR3 protein. This table holds fewer than 300,000 distinct CDR3 sequences, approximately 19% found once. Germline V gene lookup returns CDR1 MNHEY and CDR2 SVGAGI. This CDR3 has 14 amino acids. J was trimmed by 4 bases and V by 6 bases; bases with no gene match: 6. Study-level points and caveats: SARS-CoV-2 specificity was not confirmed for second-wave clones peaking on day 37. A balance of CD4 and CD8 characterized clones contracting day 15 to 85, whereas later expanders leaned CD4+.

This TCR derives from a young man who had mild COVID-19 (a few samples of this study predate the infection). Cell type and time point are not known. The chain combines TRBV6-5 with TRBJ2-3, with TRBD2 matching over 8 bases. Sequences were obtained from PBMCs or a T cell subset sorted from them (not recorded which). As DNA, the CDR3 is TGTGCCAGCAGACAACTAGCGGTCGCAGATACGCAGTATTTT. Amino acid sequence: CASRQLAVADTQYF.